The entry below gives a single TCR beta chain sequence along with its context. In germline, CDR1 is SGHNT, CDR2 YYREEE (reference sequence). Trimming removed 4 bases from V and 9 bases from J; junction bases left unmatched: 14. The CDR3 is 16 residues long. The sample comes from a study of cytomegalovirus exposure and HLA in healthy donors. PCR was performed using 60 Vbeta and 13 Jbeta primers. Assay: immunoSEQ multiplex PCR; the TCRdb copy retains only in-frame clones and omits some. The table has 95,000 to 150,000 clones, about 78% seen once. The origin of this receptor is a female donor in good health and CMV-seronegative. The J gene is TRBJ2-1, the V gene TRBV5-4; 9 bases fit TRBD2. The source material was PBMCs. The DNA for the CDR3 is TGTGCCAGCAGCGAGAGCGGGAGGTTTCGGTTTGCTGAGCAGTTCTTC. Translation gives CASSESGRFRFAEQFF.